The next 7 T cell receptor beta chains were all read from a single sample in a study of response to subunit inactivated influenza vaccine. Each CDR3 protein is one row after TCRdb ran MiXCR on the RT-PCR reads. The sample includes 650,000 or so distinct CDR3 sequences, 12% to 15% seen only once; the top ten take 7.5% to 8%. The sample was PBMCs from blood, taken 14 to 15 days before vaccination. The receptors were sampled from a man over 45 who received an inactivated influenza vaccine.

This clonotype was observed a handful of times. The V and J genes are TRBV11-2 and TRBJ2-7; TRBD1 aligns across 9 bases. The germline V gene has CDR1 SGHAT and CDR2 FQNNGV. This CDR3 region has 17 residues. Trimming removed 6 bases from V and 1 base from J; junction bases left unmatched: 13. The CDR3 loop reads CASSSSPRDRASYEQYF. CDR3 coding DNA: TGTGCCAGCAGTTCTAGCCCCCGGGACAGGGCATCCTACGAGCAGTACTTC.

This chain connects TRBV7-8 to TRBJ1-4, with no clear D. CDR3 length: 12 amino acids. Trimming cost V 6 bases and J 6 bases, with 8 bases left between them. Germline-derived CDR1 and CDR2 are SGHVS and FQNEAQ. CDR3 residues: CASSGRDEKLFF. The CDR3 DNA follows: TGTGCCAGCAGTGGACGGGATGAAAAACTGTTTTTT.

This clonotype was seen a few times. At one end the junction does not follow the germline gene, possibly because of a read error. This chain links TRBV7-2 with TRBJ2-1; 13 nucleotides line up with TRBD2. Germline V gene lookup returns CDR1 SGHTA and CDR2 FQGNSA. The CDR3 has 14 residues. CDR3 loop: CASSPLPGTSGILF. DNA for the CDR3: TGTGCCAGCAGCCCACTCCCCGGGACTAGCGGGATTCTCTTC.

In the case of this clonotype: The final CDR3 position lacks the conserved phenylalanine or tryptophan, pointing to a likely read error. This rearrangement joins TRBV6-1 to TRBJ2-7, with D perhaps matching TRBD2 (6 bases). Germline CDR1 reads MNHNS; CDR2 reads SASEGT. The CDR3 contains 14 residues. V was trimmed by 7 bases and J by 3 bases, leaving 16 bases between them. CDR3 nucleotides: TGTGCCAGCACCAACGGGGGAACTAACTACGAGCAGTACCTC. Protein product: CASTNGGTNYEQYL.

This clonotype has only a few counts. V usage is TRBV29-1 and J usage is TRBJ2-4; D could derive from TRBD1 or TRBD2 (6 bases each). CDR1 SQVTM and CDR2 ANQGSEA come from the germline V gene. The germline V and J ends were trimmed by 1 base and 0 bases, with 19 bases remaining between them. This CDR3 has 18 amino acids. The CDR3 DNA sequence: TGCAGCGTTGAAGCAGTGAGAGGGGGGCGAGTAGCCAAAAACATTCAGTACTTC. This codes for CSVEAVRGGRVAKNIQYF.

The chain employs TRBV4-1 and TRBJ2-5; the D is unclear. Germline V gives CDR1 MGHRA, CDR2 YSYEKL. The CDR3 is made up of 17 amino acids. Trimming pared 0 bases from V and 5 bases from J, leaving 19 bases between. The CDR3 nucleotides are TGCGCCAGCAGCCAAGATGGACCCGGGTTTATGGGTGAGACCCAGTACTTC. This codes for CASSQDGPGFMGETQYF.

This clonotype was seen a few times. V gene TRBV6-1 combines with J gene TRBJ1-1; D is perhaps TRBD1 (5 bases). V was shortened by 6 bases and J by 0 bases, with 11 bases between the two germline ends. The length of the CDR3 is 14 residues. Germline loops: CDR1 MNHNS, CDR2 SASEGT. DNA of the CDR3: TGTGCCAGCAGCCAGGGAGAGATGAACACTGAAGCTTTCTTT. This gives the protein CASSQGEMNTEAFF.